This T cell receptor (beta chain) was obtained from a study of CD8+CD57+ T cells in acquired aplastic anemia. As for the study in general: Some 9.9 million reads, on average, were obtained for CD4+ cells from healthy donors.

Genomic DNA provided the template from which TCR beta VDJ and CDR3 profiles were obtained. MiXCR was run by TCRdb on the reads, yielding one entry per CDR3 protein. Of over 200,000 distinct CDR3 sequences detected, 61% appear once; the ten largest clones hold less than 30%. This clonotype was observed many times. The junction had 5 bases not matched to a gene; V was cut back by 2 bases and J by 7 bases. The CDR3 contains 14 residues. Germline CDR1 and CDR2: MNHEY and SVGEGT. This TCR came from a human donor in good health. The chain employs TRBV6-2 or TRBV6-3 and TRBJ2-1; 7 bases align to TRBD2. Sequenced material: sorted CD4+, CD8+, or CD8+CD57+ T cells (not recorded which) from PBMCs. The chain's CDR3 is CASSYVGGRNEQFF. CDR3 sequence (DNA): TGTGCCAGCAGTTACGTGGGGGGGAGGAATGAGCAGTTCTTC.